This entry lists 11 T cell receptor beta chains sequenced from one sample in a study of CXCR3-negative and CXCR3-positive naive CD8 T cells. No antigens are known for them. Study-level results: CXCR3-positive naive cells had more hydrophobic TRB CDR3s than CXCR3-negative naive cells.

UMI-labeled 5' RACE TRB cDNA libraries were prepared from the cells. TCRdb reprocessed the 5' RACE reads, with one entry per CDR3 protein and no DNA. With tens of thousands of distinct CDR3 sequences in the sample, the ten largest clones hold about 0.62%. What was sequenced was naive CXCR3+ CD8+ T cells from blood. Specified subset: CD45RO-CCR7+CD27+CD95- naive CD8+ T cells expressing CXCR3 (TNR3+). The receptor set was obtained from a human donor in good health. Some clones in this sample may be carry-over from other donors' samples.

The V call is TRBV24-1, the J call TRBJ2-5; lacking DNA, the TRBD1 call made by TCRdb goes unchecked. This CDR3 has 17 amino acids. The germline CDR1 and CDR2 sequences are KGHDR and SFDVKD. CDR3 protein: CATSERGRGPTQETQYF.

This CDR3 is CTSSSVAGRYQETQYF. This rearrangement joins TRBV6-5 to TRBJ2-5; TCRdb's D call, TRBD2, is unchecked because there is no DNA. This CDR3 is built from 16 residues. Germline CDR1 reads MNHEY; CDR2 reads SVGAGI.

The CDR3 loop reads CASSLGRQQRETQYF. The V and J genes are TRBV12-3 or TRBV12-4 and TRBJ2-5. The CDR3 sequence is 15 residues long.

V usage is TRBV6-2 or TRBV6-3 and J usage is TRBJ2-1; as DNA is missing, the TRBD2 call by TCRdb cannot be tested. CDR1 is MNHEY, CDR2 SVGEGT, per germline. The CDR3 spans 13 residues. The CDR3 sequence: CATGMDLYNEQFF.

The gene calls are TRBV10-3 and TRBJ2-7; TCRdb lists TRBD2, though no DNA is available to test this call. Germline V gene lookup returns CDR1 ENHRY and CDR2 SYGVKD. The CDR3 length is 13 residues. CDR3 residues: CAISGEVSYEQYF.

This chain uses TRBV28 with TRBJ2-4; TCRdb's D call, TRBD2, is unchecked because there is no DNA. Germline V CDR1 and CDR2: MDHEN, SYDVKM. This CDR3 is built from 17 residues. CDR3 sequence reads: CASSFPSGELAKNIQYF.

The chain is built from TRBV28 and TRBJ2-3; the D gene TCRdb calls, TRBD2, cannot be checked with no DNA. From germline, CDR1 is MDHEN and CDR2 SYDVKM. CDR3 length: 14 residues. The CDR3 sequence is CASSLSGGLDTQYF.

The chain is built from TRBV12-3 or TRBV12-4 and TRBJ2-7. The CDR3 consists of 13 residues. CDR3 sequence: CASSPRDLYEQYF.

V usage is TRBV7-8 and J usage is TRBJ2-3; TCRdb selects TRBD2, and the lack of DNA leaves this call unchecked. The CDR3 length is 14 residues. CDR1 SGHVS and CDR2 FQNEAQ come from the germline V gene. The chain's CDR3 is CASSLEEATDTQYF.

The J gene is TRBJ2-2, the V gene TRBV28; TCRdb's D gene call, TRBD2, goes unchecked for lack of DNA. The CDR3 has 15 amino acids. CDR1 and CDR2 from the germline V gene are MDHEN and SYDVKM. The CDR3 is CASSRDWRLTGELFF.

This chain connects TRBV20-1 to TRBJ2-1; there is no DNA to check the TCRdb D call of TRBD2. Germline V CDR1 and CDR2: DFQATT, SNEGSKA (reference sequence). This CDR3 is 14 amino acids long. The CDR3 region is CSGPLAGTYNEQFF.